The source of this T cell receptor (beta chain) is a study of T-cell reconstitution after alpha-beta-depleted transplantation in children. Unique molecular identifiers featured in how the TCRbeta library was prepared. One entry per CDR3 protein, called by TCRdb with MiXCR from the PCR reads. The sample has approximately 350,000 distinct CDR3 sequences, roughly 14% seen once. CDR3 length: 19 residues. V gave up 6 bases and J gave up 5 bases; unmatched junction bases: 22. Germline V gene sequence: CDR1 LGHNA, CDR2 YNFKEQ. This clonotype was detected only once. The TCR originated in a human donor who donated a stem cell graft to a child with Fanconi anemia. Sequencing used PBMCs, obtained from the stem cell graft. The V and J genes are TRBV4-2 and TRBJ2-1, with TRBD1 identical over 7 bases. CDR3 DNA: TGTGCCAGCAGTCCTGCCCTTCGGATGGGGGACAGACTTAACAATGAGCAGTTCTTC. Translation: CASSPALRMGDRLNNEQFF.